These 17 T cell receptor beta chains came from one sample sequenced in a study of cytomegalovirus exposure and HLA in healthy donors (dated by TCRdb to the late 2010s). To prepare the library, the immunoSEQ multiplex PCR assay was applied. For the multiplex PCR, a mixture combining 60 forward primers for TCR Vbeta segments and 13 reverse primers for TCR Jbeta segments was used. TCRdb's version of the immuneACCESS table is confined to in-frame rearrangements and falls short of the full clone set. An unresolved V gene accounts for under half of the shortfall where checked; the remainder is of unknown origin. Here the sample has 55,000 to 80,000 clones; approximately 70% occur a single time. Approximately 21% of the sample rests with the top ten. Sequencing was carried out using PBMCs. The receptors were sampled from a man aged 40-49 years in good health and CMV-seropositive.

The chain carries TRBV19 and TRBJ2-7, with 8 bases aligning to TRBD2. The CDR3 spans 14 residues. Germline lookup yields CDR1 LNHDA and CDR2 SQIVND (reference sequence). The trim removed 4 bases at V and 2 bases at J, leaving 4 bases unmatched. CDR3 in amino acids: CASSSGGPTYEQYF. The CDR3 DNA is TGTGCCAGTAGTAGCGGGGGGCCTACCTACGAGCAGTACTTC. Using reference TRBV19 and TRBJ2-7 for the parts outside the CDR3, the full variable domain is DGGITQSPKYLFRKEGQNVTLSCEQNLNHDAMYWYRQDPGQGLRLIYYSQIVNDFQKGDIAEGYSVSREKKESFPLTVTSAQKNPTAFYLCASSSGGPTYEQYFGPGTRLTVT.

J is TRBJ1-1 and V is TRBV2; tentative D call: TRBD1 (5 bases). The V and J ends lost 0 bases and 0 bases respectively, with 17 bases between them. This CDR3 has 18 residues. Looked up from germline, CDR1 is SNHLY and CDR2 is FYNNEI. The CDR3 loop is CASSEAGRGFAMNTEAFF. CDR3 coding DNA: TGTGCCAGCAGTGAAGCGGGGAGGGGTTTCGCCATGAACACTGAAGCTTTCTTT.

This chain joins TRBV7-6 and TRBJ2-7; 7 positions agree with TRBD1. The V segment lost 1 base and the J segment 6 bases; nucleotides outside the gene matches: 3. The CDR3 contains 13 residues. Germline values: CDR1 SGHVS, CDR2 FNYEAQ. The CDR3 DNA reads as TGTGCCAGCAGCTTAGGAGACAGGGCCGAGCAGTACTTC. Its translation is CASSLGDRAEQYF. Full variable domain (rest looked up from reference TRBV7-6 and TRBJ2-7): GAGVSQSPRYKVTKRGQDVALRCDPISGHVSLYWYRQALGQGPEFLTYFNYEAQQDKSGLPNDRFSAERPEGSISTLTIQRTEQRDSAMYRCASSLGDRAEQYFGPGTRLTVT.

This clone was observed a handful of times. This sequence joins TRBV30 and TRBJ1-4; D perhaps matches TRBD1 (5 bases). Germline V gene sequence: CDR1 GTSNPN, CDR2 SVGIG (reference sequence). Trimming left V 5 bases short and J 4 bases short, with 14 bases between. The CDR3 covers 14 residues. The chain's CDR3 is CAWGGRGDNEKLFF. CDR3 sequence (DNA): TGTGCCTGGGGCGGGAGGGGAGATAATGAAAAACTGTTTTTT.

This chain links TRBV11-3 with TRBJ2-5; D remains unclear. V dropped 1 base and J dropped 1 base, with 7 bases sitting between them. CDR1 and CDR2 from the germline V gene are SGHNT and YENEEA. The CDR3 is 14 residues long. The CDR3 DNA follows: TGTGCCAGCAGCTTAGCACGAGCCCAAGAGACCCAGTACTTC. Encoded protein: CASSLARAQETQYF.

This chain joins TRBV10-3 and TRBJ2-7; D unresolved. The CDR3 consists of 15 residues. The V gene lost 2 bases and the J gene lost 4 bases, with 15 bases spanning the gap. Germline assignment: CDR1 ENHRY and CDR2 SYGVKD. For the CDR3, the DNA is TGTGCCATCAGTGAGATGAATCAAGGCAGGTACGAGCAGTACTTC. Its protein is CAISEMNQGRYEQYF.

The chain has TRBV7-2 and TRBJ2-3, with D maybe TRBD2 (6 bases). The CDR3 covers 15 residues. CDR1 is SGHTA and CDR2 is FQGNSA in the germline V gene. Between the trimmed V and J ends, which lost 3 bases and 0 bases, there was a span of 10 bases. CDR3 bases: TGTGCCAGCAGCTTCTGGAGCGGGAGCACAGATACGCAGTATTTT. As protein: CASSFWSGSTDTQYF.

This sequence joins TRBV23-1 and TRBJ2-5; TRBD2 matches 9 bases. TRBV23-1 is known as an ORF, though its function is uncertain. V was clipped by 0 bases and J by 4 bases; unmatched bases: 9. The CDR3 is 17 residues long. Here the CDR3 DNA reads TGCGCCAGCAGTCAATCTTCCTGCGGGGGGGCCGGAGAGACCCAGTACTTC. Its translation: CASSQSSCGGAGETQYF.

The CDR3 DNA reads as TGTGCCAGCAGCTTATCCCAGGGGGCGGACACTGAAGCTTTCTTT. Its protein product is CASSLSQGADTEAFF. The V call is TRBV7-9, the J call TRBJ1-1; TRBD1 aligns across 8 bases. The CDR3 covers 15 residues. The V segment lost 2 bases and the J segment 3 bases; nucleotides outside the gene matches: 5. The germline gives CDR1 SEHNR, CDR2 FQNEAQ (reference sequence).

CDR3 DNA: TGTGCCAGCAGCGTAGTTGACAGTGGGGCGACGCAGTATTTT. Its protein product is CASSVVDSGATQYF. The chain carries TRBV9 and TRBJ2-3; D is possibly TRBD1 (5 bases). The V gene lost 0 bases and the J gene lost 9 bases, with 14 bases spanning the gap. CDR1 SGDLS and CDR2 YYNGEE come from the germline V gene. The CDR3 totals 14 residues.

The chain couples TRBV2 to TRBJ2-5, with D unresolved. CDR3 length: 10 residues. Germline lookup yields CDR1 SNHLY and CDR2 FYNNEI. V lost 5 bases to trimming and J lost 5 bases, with 3 bases between them. The CDR3 sequence: CASSLETQYF. The CDR3 region has the DNA TGTGCCAGCAGTCTCGAGACCCAGTACTTC. Looking up the rest from reference TRBV2 and TRBJ2-5 gives the full variable domain: EPEVTQTPSHQVTQMGQEVILRCVPISNHLYFYWYRQILGQKVEFLVSFYNNEISEKSEIFDDQFSVERPDGSNFTLKIRSTKLEDSAMYFCASSLETQYFGPGTRLLVL.

The chain has TRBV5-6 and TRBJ2-7; 7 nucleotides agree with TRBD1. J was trimmed by 7 bases and V by 1 base; bases with no gene match: 17. The CDR3 is 17 residues long. Germline V gene lookup returns CDR1 SGHDT and CDR2 YYEEEE. The CDR3 region has the DNA TGTGCCAGCAGCTTGCGAACCGGGGACAGCCTTCGGAGGGAGCAGTACTTC. Translating gives CASSLRTGDSLRREQYF.

The gene calls are TRBV11-3 and TRBJ1-2; D unresolved. The length of the CDR3 is 12 residues. Trimming removed 2 bases at V and 5 bases at J, with 6 bases between. Looked up from germline, CDR1 is SGHNT and CDR2 is YENEEA. The DNA for the CDR3 is TGTGCCAGCAGCTTAAAAGAGTATGGCTACACCTTC. Amino acids: CASSLKEYGYTF.

The table lists this clone with a count of one. This chain links TRBV28 with TRBJ1-2; 7 bases agree with TRBD1. Germline trimming cut 5 bases from V and 4 bases from J; bases unmatched to any gene: 13. The germline gives CDR1 MDHEN, CDR2 SYDVKM. This CDR3 contains 16 residues. CDR3 sequence reads: CASSPPGGSPPYGYTF. The CDR3 nucleotides read TGTGCCAGCAGTCCCCCAGGGGGTAGCCCACCCTATGGCTACACCTTC.

A few counts support this clone. This rearrangement joins TRBV11-1 to TRBJ2-7; 9 nucleotides align to TRBD1. The CDR3 has 15 residues. CDR1 and CDR2 from the germline V gene are SGHAT and FQDESV (reference sequence). V dropped 1 base and J dropped 3; count of bases not matched to a gene: 4. In nucleotides, the CDR3 is TGTGCCAGCAGCTTAGGGACAGGGGCATACTACGAGCAGTACTTC. Protein sequence: CASSLGTGAYYEQYF.

A remark on this clone: The sample holds other DNA sequences that translate to the same CDR3. V usage is TRBV11-3 and J usage is TRBJ2-7; tentative D call: TRBD1 (5 bases). CDR1 and CDR2 from the germline V gene are SGHNT and YENEEA. CDR3 length: 15 amino acids. V gave up 6 bases and J gave up 4 bases, with 19 bases separating them. CDR3 protein: CASSHRQRTAYEQYF. The CDR3 DNA sequence: TGTGCCAGCAGTCACAGGCAGAGGACGGCATACGAGCAGTACTTC.

This chain joins TRBV28 and TRBJ1-2, with 7 bases aligning to TRBD1. Germline trimming cut 7 bases from V and 4 bases from J; bases unmatched to any gene: 6. Germline V lookup: CDR1 MDHEN, CDR2 SYDVKM. This CDR3 has 13 amino acids. The chain's CDR3 is CASTGTDIYGYTF. CDR3 in DNA: TGTGCCAGCACCGGGACAGACATCTATGGCTACACCTTC.